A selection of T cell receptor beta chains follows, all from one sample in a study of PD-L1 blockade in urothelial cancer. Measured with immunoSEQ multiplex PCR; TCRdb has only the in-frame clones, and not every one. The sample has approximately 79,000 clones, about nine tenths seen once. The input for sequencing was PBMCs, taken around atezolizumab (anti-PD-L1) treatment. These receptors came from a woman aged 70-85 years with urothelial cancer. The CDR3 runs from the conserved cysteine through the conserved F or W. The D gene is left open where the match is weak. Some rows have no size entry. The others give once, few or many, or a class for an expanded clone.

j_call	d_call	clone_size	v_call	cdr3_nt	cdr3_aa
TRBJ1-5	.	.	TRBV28	TGTGCCAGCAGTGAGGGTTATAGCAATCAGCCCCAGCATTTT	CASSEGYSNQPQHF
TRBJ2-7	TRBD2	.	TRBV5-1	TGCGCCAGCAGCTTGGAGCGGGAAGGGACGGGGCAGTACTTC	CASSLEREGTGQYF
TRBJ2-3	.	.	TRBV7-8	TGTGCCAGCAGCAGCGGGGCCAGGGGGCTCACAGATACGCAGTATTTT	CASSSGARGLTDTQYF
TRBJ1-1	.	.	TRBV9	TGTGCCAGCACCCTTATAAAGAACACTGAAGCTTTCTTT	CASTLIKNTEAFF
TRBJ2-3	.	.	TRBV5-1	TGCGCCAGCAGCTTGGGTCCTAGCGCGAGCACAGATACGCAGTATTTT	CASSLGPSASTDTQYF
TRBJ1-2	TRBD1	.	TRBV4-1	TGCGCCAGCAGCCAAGACCGGGACAGGGGGCTCTATGGCTACACCTTC	CASSQDRDRGLYGYTF
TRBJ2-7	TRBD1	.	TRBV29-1	TGCAGCGTTACGGACAGGGGCTCCTACGAGCAGTACTTC	CSVTDRGSYEQYF
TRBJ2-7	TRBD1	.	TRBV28	TGTGCCAGCAGTTTACCACGACAGGGAGAGTACGAGCAGTACTTC	CASSLPRQGEYEQYF
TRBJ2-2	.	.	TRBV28	TGTGCCAGCAGTTTATTCAGGGATGAAGCCGGGGAGCTGTTTTTT	CASSLFRDEAGELFF
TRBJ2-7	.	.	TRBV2	TGTGCCAGCAGTGAAGACAGCGGACTTGCTGTCTACGAGCAGTACTTC	CASSEDSGLAVYEQYF
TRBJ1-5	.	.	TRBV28	TGTGCCAGCAGTTTTGGGTCAGGGAATCAGCCCCAGCATTTT	CASSFGSGNQPQHF
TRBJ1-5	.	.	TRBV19	TGTGCCAGTAGTCCCACTCCATACAATCAGCCCCAGCATTTT	CASSPTPYNQPQHF
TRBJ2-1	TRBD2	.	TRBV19	TGTGCCAGTTTTAGCGGGAGGGACCACAATGAGCAGTTCTTC	CASFSGRDHNEQFF
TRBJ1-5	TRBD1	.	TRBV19	TGTGCCAGTAGTACCCGGACAGGGAATCAGCCCCAGCATTTT	CASSTRTGNQPQHF
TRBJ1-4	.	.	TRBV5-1	TGCGCCAGCAGCTTTGTGGGGGGAAGGCCTAATGAAAAACTGTTTTTT	CASSFVGGRPNEKLFF
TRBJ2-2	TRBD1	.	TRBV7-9	TGTGCCAGCAGCCGGACAGGGGGCCCCGGGGAGCTGTTTTTT	CASSRTGGPGELFF
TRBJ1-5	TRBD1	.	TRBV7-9	TGTGCCAGCAGGCCGGACAGGGGCGATCAGCCCCAGCATTTT	CASRPDRGDQPQHF
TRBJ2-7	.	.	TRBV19	TGTGCCAGTAGTGTGTCTACCTCCTACGAGCAGTACTTC	CASSVSTSYEQYF
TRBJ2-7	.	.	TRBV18	TGTGCCAGCTCACCACGGGGGCCGGGGCCTTCCTACGAGCAGTACTTC	CASSPRGPGPSYEQYF
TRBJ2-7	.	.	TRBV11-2	TGTGCCAGCAGCAGGGACTTAGACTACGAGCAGTACTTC	CASSRDLDYEQYF
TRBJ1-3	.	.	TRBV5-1	TGCGCCAGCAGCTTGGAAGGCCGGGAAGGAAACACCATATATTTT	CASSLEGREGNTIYF
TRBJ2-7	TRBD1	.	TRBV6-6	TGTGCCAGCAGTCCGACAGGGGACGTCTCCTACGAGCAGTACTTC	CASSPTGDVSYEQYF
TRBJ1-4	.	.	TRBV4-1	TGCGCCAGCAGCCCAGGTCAGAGTTATGAAAAACTGTTTTTT	CASSPGQSYEKLFF
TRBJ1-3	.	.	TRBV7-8	TGTGCCAGCAGCTTAGGATCAGGGGATATCTCTGGAAACACCATATATTTT	CASSLGSGDISGNTIYF
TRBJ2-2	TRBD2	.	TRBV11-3	TGTGCCAGCAGCTTTAGCGGGGGGAACACCGGGGAGCTGTTTTTT	CASSFSGGNTGELFF
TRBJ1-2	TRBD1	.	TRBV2	TGTGCCAATAACTACAGGGGTAGCTATGGCTACACCTTC	CANNYRGSYGYTF
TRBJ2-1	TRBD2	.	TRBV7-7	TGTGCCAGCAGCCCTAAGCGGGGGGATGGTGAGCAGTTCTTC	CASSPKRGDGEQFF
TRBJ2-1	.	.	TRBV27	TGTGCCAGCAGTTTATCGATAGGCGGCAATGAGCAGTTCTTC	CASSLSIGGNEQFF
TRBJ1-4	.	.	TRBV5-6	TGTGCCAGCAGCTTGGGTCAGGGGATTGAAAAACTGTTTTTT	CASSLGQGIEKLFF
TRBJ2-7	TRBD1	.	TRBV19	TGTGCCACAGGGGTTGGGCAGGGGGTCCCCTACGAGCAGTACTTC	CATGVGQGVPYEQYF
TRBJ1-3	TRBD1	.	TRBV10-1	TGCGCCAGCAGTCCCGGGACAGGGGGACACACCATATATTTT	CASSPGTGGHTIYF
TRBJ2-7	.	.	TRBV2	TGTGCCAGCAGTCTAGGTTCCTACGAGCAGTACTTC	CASSLGSYEQYF
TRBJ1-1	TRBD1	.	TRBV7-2	TGTGCCAGCAGCCTCGCTGTCCCGGGACAGGGGTGGAACACTGAAGCTTTCTTT	CASSLAVPGQGWNTEAFF
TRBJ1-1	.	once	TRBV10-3	TGTGCCATCAGCCAGATGGGGAGTCCCGTTGCTTTCTTT	CAISQMGSPVAFF
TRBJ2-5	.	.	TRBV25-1	TGTGCCAGCAGTGTACGGGTAGAAGAGACCCAGTACTTC	CASSVRVEETQYF
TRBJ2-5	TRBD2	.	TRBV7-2	TGTGCCAGCAGCTTAGTAGCGGGGCCGCAAGAGACCCAGTACTTC	CASSLVAGPQETQYF
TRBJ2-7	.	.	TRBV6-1	TGTGCCAGCAGTGACTACAACAGGGAAGGGACCTACGAGCAGTACTTC	CASSDYNREGTYEQYF
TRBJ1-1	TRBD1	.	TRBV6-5	TGTGCCAGCAGTTACCGCGACAGGGCGGGTGAAGCTTTCTTT	CASSYRDRAGEAFF
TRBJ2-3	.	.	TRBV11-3	TGTGCCAGCAACGGTGGCACAGATACGCAGTATTTT	CASNGGTDTQYF
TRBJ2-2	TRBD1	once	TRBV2	TGTGCCAGCAGTCGAGATCGGACAGGGCGTCCCGGGGAGCTGTTTTTT	CASSRDRTGRPGELFF
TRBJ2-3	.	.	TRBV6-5	TGTGCCAGCTCCTTAGGGGTCCCCACAGATACGCAGTATTTT	CASSLGVPTDTQYF
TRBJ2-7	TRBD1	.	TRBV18	TGTGCCAGCTCACCTAGGACAGGGCCTCGGGACGAGCAGTACTTC	CASSPRTGPRDEQYF
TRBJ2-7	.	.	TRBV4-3	TGCGCCAGCAGCCAGGGCGGGCAGCCCTACGAGCAGTACTTC	CASSQGGQPYEQYF
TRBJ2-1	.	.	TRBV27	TGTGCCAGCAGTCCGTCGACAGTTTCCTACAATGAGCAGTTCTTC	CASSPSTVSYNEQFF
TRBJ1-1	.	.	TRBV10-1	TGCGCCAGCAGTGTTGACATTAACACTGAAGCTTTCTTT	CASSVDINTEAFF
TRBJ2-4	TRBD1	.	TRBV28	TGTGCCAGCACTTTTGGGGACAGGGGAACCAAAAACATTCAGTACTTC	CASTFGDRGTKNIQYF
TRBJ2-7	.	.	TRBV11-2	TGTGCCAGCAGCTTAGTGCCAGGGCTTTTCCCCTACGAGCAGTACTTC	CASSLVPGLFPYEQYF
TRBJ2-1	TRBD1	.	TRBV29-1	TGCAGCGTCCTAAGCCGGGACAGGGGCTACAATGAGCAGTTCTTC	CSVLSRDRGYNEQFF
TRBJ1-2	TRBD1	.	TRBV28	TGTGCCAGCAGTCGTAGACAGGGGCTAAACTATGGCTACACCTTC	CASSRRQGLNYGYTF
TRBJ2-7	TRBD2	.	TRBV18	TGTGCCAGCTCACCACCCACTAGCGGGACCTTCCAGCAGTACTTC	CASSPPTSGTFQQYF
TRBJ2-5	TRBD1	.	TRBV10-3	TGTGCCATCAGCAGGATATCCGGGACAGGGCCAGAGACCCAGTACTTC	CAISRISGTGPETQYF
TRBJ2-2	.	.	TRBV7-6	TGTGCCAGCAGCCCCGCGGCGGCCACCACCGGGGAGCTGTTTTTT	CASSPAAATTGELFF
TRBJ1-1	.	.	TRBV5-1	TGCGCCAGCAGCTTGGCCGGGCGGGGCCCCGCTGAAGCTTTCTTT	CASSLAGRGPAEAFF
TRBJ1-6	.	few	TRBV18	TGTGCCAGCTCACCAGAGGGCAGAGGCCTACTAGCCCTCCACTTT	CASSPEGRGLLALHF